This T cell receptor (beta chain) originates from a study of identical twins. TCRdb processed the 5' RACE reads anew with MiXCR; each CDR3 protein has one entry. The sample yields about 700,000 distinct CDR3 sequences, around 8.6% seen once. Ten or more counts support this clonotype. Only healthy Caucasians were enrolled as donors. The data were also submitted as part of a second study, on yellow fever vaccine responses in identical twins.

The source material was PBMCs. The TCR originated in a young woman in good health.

CDR3 bases: TGTGCCACCAGCAGAGGAGACCTCAATGAGCAGTTCTTC. It specifies CATSRGDLNEQFF. The chain couples TRBV15 to TRBJ2-1, with D uncertain. CDR3 length equals 13 residues. Trimming left V 1 base short and J 6 bases short, with 7 bases between. Germline-derived CDR1 and CDR2 are LNHNV and YYDKDF (reference sequence).